This T cell receptor (beta chain) was identified in a study of shared clonotypes between healthy human individuals (TCRdb year 2020). Regarding the study in general: The cohort included three men and a couple of women between 18 and 49 years of age. The study deeply sequenced blood TCR repertoires of about 5 healthy adults to estimate repertoire size and the extent of clonotype sharing between individuals. To increase sequencing depth and limit assay-specific biases, different laboratories used diverse techniques to prepare libraries and sequence TCR repertoires. Between about 0.9 and 8.9 billion PBMCs per donor were obtained by leukapheresis.

Healthy HIV-negative adults with no recently reported acute infections or vaccinations were included as donors. All donors were Caucasian adults living in Nashville, Tennessee, USA. For unsorted samples, tens of millions of PBMCs were counted, and genomic DNA was extracted using the QIAamp DNA Blood Mini kit. After blood collection by leukapheresis, PBMCs were isolated using Ficoll-Histopaque density gradient centrifugation and then cryopreserved in the vapor phase of liquid nitrogen. What the work shows at the level of the full study, not this receptor alone: Because the study included a small number of donors, the genetic and exposure-history diversity represented was limited. Pairwise subsampling indicated that sequencing depth was expected to affect the degree of clonotype sharing among donors. Sampling was restricted to blood, and TCR repertoires in tissue are likely to differ from TCR repertoires in blood.

Using the deep immunoSEQ assay, multiplex PCR amplified TCR CDR3 regions from genomic DNA. Genomic DNA extracted from each cell subset was distributed evenly over all wells of several immunoSEQ 96-well plates, and each plate served as one replicate. Each replicate PCR for unsorted PBMC received approximately 0.3 ug genomic DNA, equal to 30,000 to 35,000 T cell genomes. Genomic DNA from unsorted PBMC was sequenced over ten immunoSEQ deep assay plates. The purified libraries were quantified using a Qubit 3.0 fluorometer, sized with a Bioanalyzer 2100, and then quantified again using the KAPA Library Quantification kit. Every immunoSEQ 96-well plate was sequenced on a separate single-read 150-cycle Illumina NextSeq 550 flow cell. Under the source paper's analysis protocol: Because only junctional sequences without quality scores were contained in the immunoSEQ output, filtering matching that applied to full-length reads could not be performed. To assign V/J genes and CDR3, sequences were annotated against IMGT germline references using PyIR, a Python wrapper for IgBLAST v1.9. Any read was removed if the V/J assignment was weak (E-value above 1e-6), the CDR3 was missing, or the read contained stop codons, out-of-frame junctions, or ambiguous translated residues. V3J clonotypes were defined as sequences sharing the same inferred V gene, J gene, and CDR3 amino acid sequence. Percentage overlap between repertoires was computed as shared unique clonotypes divided by the size of the smaller repertoire. RTK rarefaction, the Chao1 estimator, and Recon v2.1 estimates of unobserved clonotypes were used to assess repertoire richness. Here the immuneACCESS table is served through TCRdb, limited to in-frame sequences with V and J called. Missing clones are a known gap in these copies; in checked studies unresolved V genes cover under half, and the rest lacks a known reason. Clone size and the V and J calls come from that table; the DNA yielded D and trimming. In this sample the table shows about 450,000 clones, roughly 85% of which occur a single time. Together, the top ten hold about 12% of the sample.

For this clone: Its recognized antigen is unknown. Per-base quality was not reported, and no clone a single base away is much larger than it.

Including cysteine and phenylalanine, the CDR3 has 17 amino acids. The read is trimmed to its CDR3 DNA, 51 bases read in frame from base 1. The germline V gene gives CDR1 as SGDLS and CDR2 as YYNGEE. After removal of 3 bases from V and 1 base from J, the junction retains 7 bases not matched to a gene. Sequencing was done on a sample of PBMCs. The rearranged chain carries TRBV9 and TRBJ2-3; TRBD2 lines up with 11 middle nucleotides. The clonotype was recovered from a woman between 35 and 50 years old in good health. Some clones in this sample may be carry-over from other donors' samples. The nucleotide sequence is TGTGCCAGCAGCGCCACCGGGGGACTAGCGGGCACAGATACGCAGTATTTT. Translation gives CASSATGGLAGTDTQYF.